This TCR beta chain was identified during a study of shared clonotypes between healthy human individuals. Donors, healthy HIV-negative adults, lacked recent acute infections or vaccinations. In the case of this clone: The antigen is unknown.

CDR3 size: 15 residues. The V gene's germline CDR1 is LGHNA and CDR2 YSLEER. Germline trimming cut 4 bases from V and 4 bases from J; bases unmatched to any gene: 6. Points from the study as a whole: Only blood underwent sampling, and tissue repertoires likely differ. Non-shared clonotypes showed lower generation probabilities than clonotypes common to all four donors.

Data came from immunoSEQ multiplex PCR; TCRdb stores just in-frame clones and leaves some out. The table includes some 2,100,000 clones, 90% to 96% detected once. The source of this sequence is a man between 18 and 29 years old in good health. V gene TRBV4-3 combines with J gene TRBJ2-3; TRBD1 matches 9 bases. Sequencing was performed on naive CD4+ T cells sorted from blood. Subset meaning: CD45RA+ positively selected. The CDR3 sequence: CASSPRDRVSDTQYF. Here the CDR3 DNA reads TGCGCCAGCAGCCCCCGGGACAGGGTCTCAGATACGCAGTATTTT.